This T cell receptor beta chain was observed in a study of response to subunit inactivated influenza vaccine. Study-wide findings and caveats: Each seasonal flu vaccination may recruit only limited new T cells, authors suggested.

V lost 5 bases, J lost 2 bases, and 8 bases stayed unmatched. From germline, CDR1 is ENHRY and CDR2 SYGVKD. The CDR3 is 18 residues long. A word on this clonotype: Antigen specificity is unknown.

One entry per CDR3 protein results from TCRdb running MiXCR on the RT-PCR reads. The table has about 700,000 distinct CDR3 sequences, around 13% seen once; the top ten hold 5.5% to 7%. The sequencing here drew on PBMCs from blood, taken less than 15 days before vaccination. V usage is TRBV10-3 and J usage is TRBJ2-1, with TRBD2 matching over 14 bases. This TCR was recovered from a man in his fifties who received an inactivated influenza vaccine. The CDR3 loop reads CAISPGTSGGKTYNEQFF. The CDR3, as DNA: TGTGCCATCAGTCCCGGGACTAGCGGGGGAAAGACCTACAATGAGCAGTTCTTC.